This T cell receptor beta chain was documented in a study of response to subunit inactivated influenza vaccine. Findings and caveats of the study: The authors proposed limited new T cell recruitment per seasonal influenza vaccination.

Each CDR3 protein is one row after TCRdb ran MiXCR on the RT-PCR reads. The table has 630,000 or so distinct CDR3 sequences, approximately 14% seen once. About this clonotype: What it binds is unknown.

The CDR3 contains 14 residues. V shed 5 bases, J shed 7 bases, and the junction held 6 bases outside the gene matches. In germline, CDR1 is LGHNA, CDR2 YSLEER. The TCR was taken from a man aged 50 to 59 who received an inactivated influenza vaccine. The chain employs TRBV4-3 and TRBJ1-4, with 8 bases identical to TRBD1. Here the sequenced sample was PBMCs from blood, taken approximately 12 days after vaccination. The CDR3 reads CASSSGTGGEKLFF. The CDR3 region has the DNA TGCGCCAGCAGCTCCGGGACAGGCGGTGAAAAACTGTTTTTT.